These T cell receptor beta chains were read from a single sample in a study of CDR3 diversity in severe acne. TCRdb reanalysed the PCR reads using MiXCR and keeps one entry per CDR3 protein. The table records over 70,000 distinct CDR3 sequences, 50% to 65% of them present only once. The specimen sequenced was blood. The receptors were gathered from a male donor in good health, without acne. Each CDR3 is given with its conserved first and last residue. D genes are given only for firm matches. Expanded clones are given a class, and other clones once, few, many or no size at all.

cdr3_nt: TGCAGTGCTAGAGCGACAGGGGGCTGGGGGGTGCCCCAGCATTTT; cdr3_aa: CSARATGGWGVPQHF; d_call: TRBD1; j_call: TRBJ1-5; v_call: TRBV20-1; clone_size: many
cdr3_nt: TGCGCCAGCAGCCCGAGGACAGGGGTGTACAATGAGCAGTTCTTC; cdr3_aa: CASSPRTGVYNEQFF; d_call: TRBD1; j_call: TRBJ2-1; v_call: TRBV5-1; clone_size: NA
cdr3_nt: TGTGCCAGCAGCACCGTCGGGCAGAACACTGAAGCTTTCTTT; cdr3_aa: CASSTVGQNTEAFF; d_call: NA; j_call: TRBJ1-1; v_call: TRBV5-5; clone_size: many
cdr3_nt: TGTGCCAGCAGCAAGCTGTTTTTT; cdr3_aa: CASSKLFF; d_call: NA; j_call: TRBJ2-2; v_call: TRBV5-6; clone_size: NA
cdr3_nt: TGTGCCAGCAGCAATCTAGCGGGCCCCTACGAGCAGTACTTC; cdr3_aa: CASSNLAGPYEQYF; d_call: TRBD2; j_call: TRBJ2-7; v_call: TRBV11-2; clone_size: NA
cdr3_nt: TGCAGTGTCCTGGGACAGGCTGGTACGGACGAGCAGTACTTC; cdr3_aa: CSVLGQAGTDEQYF; d_call: TRBD1; j_call: TRBJ2-7; v_call: TRBV20-1; clone_size: NA
cdr3_nt: TGTGCCAGCAGGGCCGGGACAGGGCACCACGAGCAGTACTTC; cdr3_aa: CASRAGTGHHEQYF; d_call: TRBD1; j_call: TRBJ2-7; v_call: TRBV2; clone_size: NA
cdr3_nt: TGCAGCGTTGAAGGAACTATGAACACTGAAGCTTTCTTT; cdr3_aa: CSVEGTMNTEAFF; d_call: NA; j_call: TRBJ1-1; v_call: TRBV29-1; clone_size: NA
cdr3_nt: TGTGCCAGCAGTCCCCCGGGGATCTACGAGCAGTACTTC; cdr3_aa: CASSPPGIYEQYF; d_call: NA; j_call: TRBJ2-7; v_call: TRBV7-2; clone_size: NA
cdr3_nt: TGTGCCAGCAGCTTAGTGCAGGGGCCCTATGGCTACACCTTC; cdr3_aa: CASSLVQGPYGYTF; d_call: NA; j_call: TRBJ1-2; v_call: TRBV7-2; clone_size: NA
cdr3_nt: TGTGCCAGTAGTATAGGATCGGGACAGGGTAGAGCCGGGGAGCTGTTTTTT; cdr3_aa: CASSIGSGQGRAGELFF; d_call: TRBD1; j_call: TRBJ2-2; v_call: TRBV19; clone_size: few
cdr3_nt: TGTGCCAGCAGGGGGTACGGCAATCAGCCCCAGCATTTT; cdr3_aa: CASRGYGNQPQHF; d_call: NA; j_call: TRBJ1-5; v_call: TRBV6-5; clone_size: NA
cdr3_nt: TGCAGCGTTGGGGAGACCGGGGAGCTGTTTTTT; cdr3_aa: CSVGETGELFF; d_call: NA; j_call: TRBJ2-2; v_call: TRBV29-1; clone_size: few
cdr3_nt: TGTGCCATCGGTGCTAGCGGGGGAAGGAACGAGCAGTACTTC; cdr3_aa: CAIGASGGRNEQYF; d_call: TRBD2; j_call: TRBJ2-7; v_call: TRBV10-3; clone_size: NA
cdr3_nt: TGTGCCACCAGTGATTTGCAAAGCCGGACTAGCCCGGATACGCAGTATTTT; cdr3_aa: CATSDLQSRTSPDTQYF; d_call: TRBD2; j_call: TRBJ2-3; v_call: TRBV24-1; clone_size: NA
cdr3_nt: TGTGCCAGCTCACCGCAGGGGCCAAACACTGAAGCTTTCTTT; cdr3_aa: CASSPQGPNTEAFF; d_call: NA; j_call: TRBJ1-1; v_call: TRBV18; clone_size: many
cdr3_nt: TGCGCCAGCAGCCCCGGAGTAGCGGGGGGAGGGCAGTTCTTC; cdr3_aa: CASSPGVAGGGQFF; d_call: TRBD2; j_call: TRBJ2-1; v_call: TRBV5-1; clone_size: NA
cdr3_nt: TGTGCCACCAGCATTCCTTGGACCGGGGAGCTGTTTTTT; cdr3_aa: CATSIPWTGELFF; d_call: NA; j_call: TRBJ2-2; v_call: TRBV24-1; clone_size: few
cdr3_nt: TGTGCCAGCAGCCAAAACTCCGGGCTGTGCTCTGGGGCCAACGTCCTGACTTTC; cdr3_aa: CASSQNSGLCSGANVLTF; d_call: NA; j_call: TRBJ2-6; v_call: TRBV3-1; clone_size: NA
cdr3_nt: TGTGCCAGCAGTTTACTCGTGGGGGACACTGAAGCTTTCTTT; cdr3_aa: CASSLLVGDTEAFF; d_call: NA; j_call: TRBJ1-1; v_call: TRBV12-3/TRBV12-4; clone_size: NA
cdr3_nt: TGTGCCAGCAAGAGTAGCGGGGGGGGCACAGATACGCAGTATTTT; cdr3_aa: CASKSSGGGTDTQYF; d_call: TRBD2; j_call: TRBJ2-3; v_call: TRBV7-9; clone_size: many
cdr3_nt: TGTGCCAGCAGCACCCGACGGTCAACTAATGAAAAACTGTTTTTT; cdr3_aa: CASSTRRSTNEKLFF; d_call: NA; j_call: TRBJ1-4; v_call: TRBV7-9; clone_size: many
cdr3_nt: TGCAGTGCTAGTGCCTGGGGGACAGCGAGCTCCTACGAGCAGTACTTC; cdr3_aa: CSASAWGTASSYEQYF; d_call: TRBD1; j_call: TRBJ2-7; v_call: TRBV20-1; clone_size: NA
cdr3_nt: TGTGCCAGCAGTCCGGCAAGATTTAGCAATCAGCCCCAGCATTTT; cdr3_aa: CASSPARFSNQPQHF; d_call: NA; j_call: TRBJ1-5; v_call: TRBV6-5; clone_size: many
cdr3_nt: TGTGCCAGCAGCTTGGTGGGGGGAAAAAAAAAAAACATTCAGTACTTC; cdr3_aa: CASSLVGGKKKNIQYF; d_call: NA; j_call: TRBJ2-4; v_call: TRBV5-6; clone_size: NA
cdr3_nt: TGTGCCAGCAGCCAACTAGCGGGAGCACCCACAGATACGCAGTATTTT; cdr3_aa: CASSQLAGAPTDTQYF; d_call: TRBD2; j_call: TRBJ2-3; v_call: TRBV14; clone_size: many
cdr3_nt: TGTGCCACCAGTGACCCGGGACAGGGGGCGACTGAAGCTTTCTTT; cdr3_aa: CATSDPGQGATEAFF; d_call: TRBD1; j_call: TRBJ1-1; v_call: TRBV24-1; clone_size: many
cdr3_nt: TGTGCCAGCAGCTCGAGCGGGGGGGCTTACGAGCAGTACTTC; cdr3_aa: CASSSSGGAYEQYF; d_call: TRBD2; j_call: TRBJ2-7; v_call: TRBV7-3; clone_size: NA
cdr3_nt: TGTGCCAGCAGCCAAGCGGGAGTTGTCAACGAGCAGTACTTC; cdr3_aa: CASSQAGVVNEQYF; d_call: TRBD2; j_call: TRBJ2-7; v_call: TRBV7-9; clone_size: once
cdr3_nt: TGTGCCAGCAGCGCTACACAGGGTCGAGGCTACACCTTC; cdr3_aa: CASSATQGRGYTF; d_call: NA; j_call: TRBJ1-2; v_call: TRBV5-4; clone_size: few
cdr3_nt: TGCGCCAGCAGCCCCCAGCCTCCAGACTCCTACGAGCAGTACTTC; cdr3_aa: CASSPQPPDSYEQYF; d_call: NA; j_call: TRBJ2-7; v_call: TRBV5-1; clone_size: NA
cdr3_nt: TGTGCCACCAGCAGAGTACCGCGGGGCGAGCAGTACTTC; cdr3_aa: CATSRVPRGEQYF; d_call: NA; j_call: TRBJ2-7; v_call: TRBV15; clone_size: many
cdr3_nt: TGCAGTGCTAGGAAAACCCAACTTTCGGGGGGTACGCAGTATTTT; cdr3_aa: CSARKTQLSGGTQYF; d_call: TRBD2; j_call: TRBJ2-3; v_call: TRBV20-1; clone_size: once
cdr3_nt: TGTGCCAGCAGTTCTAGCGGGAGGGCGGCGATAGGTGAGCAGTACTTC; cdr3_aa: CASSSSGRAAIGEQYF; d_call: TRBD2; j_call: TRBJ2-7; v_call: TRBV12-3/TRBV12-4; clone_size: NA
cdr3_nt: TGCAGCGTTGAAGCAGGGACGGGCACTGAAGCTTTCTTT; cdr3_aa: CSVEAGTGTEAFF; d_call: NA; j_call: TRBJ1-1; v_call: TRBV29-1; clone_size: many
cdr3_nt: TGTGCCTGGAACCTGGGTTCTTACAATGAGCAGTTCTTC; cdr3_aa: CAWNLGSYNEQFF; d_call: NA; j_call: TRBJ2-1; v_call: TRBV30; clone_size: many
cdr3_nt: TGTGCCAGCAGTGACTCAGGGGGCAGGAACACTGAAGCTTTCTTT; cdr3_aa: CASSDSGGRNTEAFF; d_call: TRBD1; j_call: TRBJ1-1; v_call: TRBV28; clone_size: NA
cdr3_nt: TGTGCCAGCAGTTTGGGGACAGTGGCCTACGAGCAGTACTTC; cdr3_aa: CASSLGTVAYEQYF; d_call: TRBD1; j_call: TRBJ2-7; v_call: TRBV12-3/TRBV12-4; clone_size: few
cdr3_nt: TGTGCCAGCAGCCAACTATCCGGGACTGCTAGCGAGCAGTACTTC; cdr3_aa: CASSQLSGTASEQYF; d_call: NA; j_call: TRBJ2-7; v_call: TRBV25-1; clone_size: once
cdr3_nt: TGTGCCAGCAGCCCCCCCGGTAACGGCGAAGCTTTCTTT; cdr3_aa: CASSPPGNGEAFF; d_call: NA; j_call: TRBJ1-1; v_call: TRBV9; clone_size: NA